Presented here are 30 T cell receptor beta chains from one specimen sequenced in a study of shared clonotypes between healthy human individuals. Only CD45RO-negative cells positively selected for CCR7 counted as naive CD8 cells, so terminally differentiated effector memory CD45RA+ cells were excluded. Some clones are missing from TCRdb's copy, which holds only in-frame ones; the method was immunoSEQ multiplex PCR. The sample shows about 2 million clones, roughly 94% of them seen only once. The sequencing sample was made of naive CD8+ T cells sorted from blood. Receptors originate from a man between 18 and 29 years old in good health.

The DNA for the CDR3 is TGTGCCAGCAGCCTGGGGCGGGCAACGGTAGCCTACGAGCAGTACTTC. This translates into CASSLGRATVAYEQYF. V is TRBV2 and J is TRBJ2-7; D might be TRBD1 or TRBD2, each matching 5 bases. The V end lost 6 bases, the J end lost 2 bases, and 20 bases lay between the germline ends. The CDR3 consists of 16 residues. CDR1 and CDR2 (germline): SNHLY, FYNNEI.

The chain uses TRBV4-3 and TRBJ2-7; TRBD2 might be the D (6 bases). Trimming removed 1 base from V and 2 bases from J, with 12 bases in between. The CDR3 totals 15 residues. Germline loops: CDR1 LGHNA, CDR2 YSLEER. CDR3 residues: CASSQVLSGPYEQYF. CDR3 coding DNA: TGCGCCAGCAGCCAAGTTCTTAGCGGACCCTACGAGCAGTACTTC.

A single count supports this clone. V gene TRBV7-9 combines with J gene TRBJ1-1; TRBD1 is a possible D gene (5 bases). The CDR3 is made up of 12 amino acids. The germline gives CDR1 SEHNR, CDR2 FQNEAQ (reference sequence). Trimming stripped 6 bases from V and 3 bases from J, with 8 bases between. In DNA form, the CDR3 reads TGTGCCAGCAGAGGGGTTGACACTGAAGCTTTCTTT. This sequence encodes CASRGVDTEAFF. Looking up the rest from reference TRBV7-9 and TRBJ1-1 gives the full variable domain: DTGVSQNPRHKITKRGQNVTFRCDPISEHNRLYWYRQTLGQGPEFLTYFQNEAQLEKSRLLSDRFSAERPKGSFSTLEIQRTEQGDSAMYLCASRGVDTEAFFGQGTRLTVV.

The table lists this clone with a count of one. The rearrangement uses TRBV2 and TRBJ2-5; 8 positions match TRBD1. Germline V gives CDR1 SNHLY, CDR2 FYNNEI. The CDR3 consists of 16 residues. Trimming at V came to 0 bases and at J to 3 bases, leaving 6 bases not matched to a gene. CDR3 protein: CASSEAPRGREETQYF. The CDR3 DNA sequence: TGTGCCAGCAGTGAAGCCCCCAGGGGGCGAGAAGAGACCCAGTACTTC.

The chain couples TRBV27 to TRBJ1-2, with TRBD1 identical over 11 bases. Per the germline V gene, CDR1 is MNHEY and CDR2 is SMNVEV (reference sequence). The CDR3 sequence is 15 residues long. J was trimmed by 5 bases and V by 7 bases; bases with no gene match: 9. The CDR3 spells CASTYRGTGGYGYTF. CDR3 nucleotides: TGTGCCAGCACCTATCGGGGGACAGGGGGTTATGGCTACACCTTC.

The chain uses TRBV13 and TRBJ1-4, with D unclear. The CDR3 has 13 residues. V was trimmed by 4 bases and J by 8 bases, leaving 11 bases between them. From germline, CDR1 is PRHDT and CDR2 FYEKMQ (reference sequence). The DNA of the CDR3 is TGTGCCAGCAGCTGGGCGGAGGACGAAAAACTGTTTTTT. Encoded protein: CASSWAEDEKLFF.

This clone occurred a few times. V usage is TRBV6-1 and J usage is TRBJ2-7; unclear D gene. CDR3 length equals 13 residues. Germline CDR1 reads MNHNS; CDR2 reads SASEGT. With 1 base removed from V and 3 bases from J, the gap between germline ends came to 7 bases. The CDR3 spells CASSEVDGYEQYF. CDR3 bases: TGTGCCAGCAGTGAAGTAGACGGCTACGAGCAGTACTTC.

This chain uses TRBV2 with TRBJ2-5; TRBD2 aligns across 9 bases. CDR1 and CDR2 from the germline V gene are SNHLY and FYNNEI. The CDR3 loop spans 16 amino acids. V lost 3 bases to trimming and J lost 4 bases; unmatched junction nucleotides: 9. The CDR3 here is CASSENLAGVAETQYF. As DNA, the CDR3 is TGTGCCAGCAGTGAGAACTTAGCGGGAGTCGCAGAGACCCAGTACTTC.

The J gene is TRBJ1-2, the V gene TRBV6-1; no definite D call. This CDR3 spans 12 amino acids. Germline lookup yields CDR1 MNHNS and CDR2 SASEGT. The V and J ends lost 0 bases and 4 bases respectively, with 3 bases between them. CDR3 nucleotide sequence: TGTGCCAGCAGTGAAGCGGCCTATGGCTACACCTTC. As protein: CASSEAAYGYTF.

The chain employs TRBV9 and TRBJ1-6; D not resolved. The V gene's germline CDR1 is SGDLS and CDR2 YYNGEE. V lost 0 bases, J lost 8 bases, and 9 bases lay in between. CDR3 length equals 14 residues. The CDR3 region is CASSVGVQYSPLHF. The CDR3 DNA reads TGTGCCAGCAGCGTAGGGGTACAATATTCACCCCTCCACTTT. Full variable domain (remainder filled in from reference TRBV9 and TRBJ1-6): DSGVTQTPKHLITATGQRVTLRCSPRSGDLSVYWYQQSLDQGLQFLIQYYNGEERAKGNILERFSAQQFPDLHSELNLSSLELGDSALYFCASSVGVQYSPLHFGNGTRLTVT.

The chain combines TRBV5-5 with TRBJ2-5; 7 bases are shared with TRBD1. Germline CDR1 reads SGHKS; CDR2 reads YYEKEE (reference sequence). CDR3 size: 15 residues. V was clipped by 3 bases and J by 4 bases; unmatched bases: 9. For the CDR3, the DNA is TGTGCCAGCAGCTCCGGACAGGTCGGAAGAGAGACCCAGTACTTC. This codes for CASSSGQVGRETQYF.

The chain joins TRBV2 to TRBJ2-7; either TRBD1 or TRBD2 may fit D (5 bases each). From germline, CDR1 is SNHLY and CDR2 FYNNEI. The ends were cut back, 6 bases at V and 3 bases at J, with 12 bases in the middle. The CDR3 runs 13 residues. CDR3 DNA sequence: TGTGCCAGCAGGAGGGCAGGGTTCTACGAGCAGTACTTC. Amino acid sequence: CASRRAGFYEQYF.

V is TRBV9 and J is TRBJ2-5; unclear D gene. Trimming cost V 3 bases and J 3 bases, with 12 bases left between them. Germline assignment: CDR1 SGDLS and CDR2 YYNGEE. This CDR3 comprises 14 residues. Here the CDR3 DNA reads TGTGCCAGCAGCGGACCCTGGACCAAAGAGACCCAGTACTTC. Amino acids: CASSGPWTKETQYF.

This rearrangement joins TRBV7-9 to TRBJ2-7, with TRBD1 matching over 8 bases. The CDR3 extends over 13 amino acids. Germline loops: CDR1 SEHNR, CDR2 FQNEAQ (reference sequence). The junction had 5 bases not matched to a gene; V was cut back by 5 bases and J by 5 bases. The CDR3 nucleotides read TGTGCCAGCAGCGCGGACAGGGACAACGAGCAGTACTTC. Residues: CASSADRDNEQYF.

The chain has TRBV9 and TRBJ2-5, with 11 nucleotides matching TRBD1. Trimming cost V 0 bases and J 4 bases; bases outside gene matches: 11. The germline V gene encodes CDR1 SGDLS and CDR2 YYNGEE. The length of the CDR3 is 18 residues. The CDR3 sequence: CASSVEDWGQGELETQYF. The CDR3 DNA reads as TGTGCCAGCAGCGTAGAGGATTGGGGACAGGGGGAGTTAGAGACCCAGTACTTC.

The genes are TRBV13 and TRBJ1-1; TRBD1 is a possible D gene (6 bases). There are 15 residues in the CDR3. The germline gives CDR1 PRHDT, CDR2 FYEKMQ (reference sequence). The germline V and J ends were trimmed by 6 bases and 1 base, with 15 bases remaining between them. The CDR3: CASSLTGTGNTEAFF. CDR3 bases: TGTGCCAGCAGTCTTACAGGGACCGGGAACACTGAAGCTTTCTTT.

The chain recombines TRBV7-9 with TRBJ1-2, with D uncertain. Trimming shortened V by 7 bases and J by 2 bases, and 11 bases separated the two germline ends. The CDR3 is 13 residues long. CDR1 SEHNR and CDR2 FQNEAQ come from the germline V gene (reference sequence). Written as DNA, the CDR3 is TGTGCCAGCACCATGGTTGTAAACTATGGCTACACCTTC. Translated, it gives CASTMVVNYGYTF.

Concerning this clone: Other DNA sequences of this sample code for an identical CDR3. J is TRBJ2-7 and V is TRBV6-5, with 7 bases fitting TRBD2. This CDR3 contains 16 residues. V shed 0 bases and J 2 bases; nucleotides not matched to a gene: 7. Germline V lookup: CDR1 MNHEY, CDR2 SVGAGI. CDR3 amino acids: CASSYSIGEGTYEQYF. DNA for the CDR3: TGTGCCAGCAGTTACTCGATTGGGGAGGGAACCTACGAGCAGTACTTC.

The chain employs TRBV9 and TRBJ1-4, with D perhaps matching TRBD1 (6 bases). This CDR3 comprises 15 residues. Trimming removed 4 bases from V and 3 bases from J, with 13 bases in between. CDR1 is SGDLS, CDR2 YYNGEE, per germline. CDR3 protein: CASSSGGASNEKLFF. The CDR3 nucleotides are TGTGCCAGCAGCTCCGGGGGCGCGTCTAATGAAAAACTGTTTTTT.

The chain carries TRBV6-6 and TRBJ2-5, with 7 positions matching TRBD2. The junction had 7 bases not matched to a gene; V was cut back by 4 bases and J by 5 bases. Germline CDR1 is MNHNY and CDR2 is SVGAGI (reference sequence). The CDR3 runs 14 residues. The CDR3 nucleotides read TGTGCCAGCAGTTCGGGCGGGAGCGGGGAGACCCAGTACTTC. Translated: CASSSGGSGETQYF.

V is TRBV7-9 and J is TRBJ2-1; D is unclear. The CDR3 is made up of 16 amino acids. Germline V CDR1 and CDR2: SEHNR, FQNEAQ (reference sequence). Trimming left V 5 bases short and J 5 bases short, with 19 bases between. The CDR3 sequence: CASSHLDSSPDNEQFF. DNA of the CDR3: TGTGCCAGCAGCCATTTGGATTCGTCACCCGACAATGAGCAGTTCTTC.

The V call is TRBV9, the J call TRBJ1-3; 7 positions agree with TRBD1. Germline assignment: CDR1 SGDLS and CDR2 YYNGEE. The CDR3 spans 14 residues. J gave up 0 bases and V 4 bases, and 1 base lay outside the gene matches. CDR3 sequence: CASSRTGSGNTIYF. CDR3 coding DNA: TGTGCCAGCAGCCGGACAGGCTCTGGAAACACCATATATTTT.

The chain carries TRBV27 and TRBJ2-7, with 10 bases lining up with TRBD2. Germline V gene lookup returns CDR1 MNHEY and CDR2 SMNVEV (reference sequence). The trim removed 0 bases at V and 5 bases at J, leaving 4 bases unmatched. The CDR3 covers 15 residues. CDR3 sequence: CASSLSLAGAHEQYF. CDR3 DNA: TGTGCCAGCAGTTTATCGCTAGCGGGGGCCCACGAGCAGTACTTC.

A word on this clone: The same CDR3 can be traced to other DNA sequences in this sample. The V and J genes are TRBV27 and TRBJ2-7; 11 bases align to TRBD2. V lost 2 bases and J lost 3; bases outside the gene matches: 0. CDR1 and CDR2 from the germline V gene are MNHEY and SMNVEV (reference sequence). CDR3 length equals 14 residues. The CDR3 DNA follows: TGTGCCAGCAGTTTAACTAGCGGGAGCTACGAGCAGTACTTC. Protein: CASSLTSGSYEQYF.

The CDR3 nucleotides are TGTGCCAGCTCACCAGTGGACACCCGACGGACCGGGGAGCTGTTTTTT. Encoded protein: CASSPVDTRRTGELFF. The rearrangement joins TRBV18 to TRBJ2-2; perhaps TRBD1 as D (5 bases). The CDR3 covers 16 residues. The ends were cut back, 2 bases at V and 5 bases at J, with 15 bases in the middle. Germline CDR1 reads KGHSH; CDR2 reads LQKENI.

About this clone: Other DNA sequences of this sample code for an identical CDR3. The V and J genes are TRBV28 and TRBJ2-7, with D maybe TRBD2 (5 bases). V was trimmed by 3 bases and J by 3 bases, leaving 9 bases between them. The V gene's germline CDR1 is MDHEN and CDR2 SYDVKM. The CDR3 covers 13 residues. CDR3 loop: CASSLVGVYEQYF. CDR3 in DNA: TGTGCCAGCAGTTTGGTCGGGGTCTACGAGCAGTACTTC.

The V and J genes are TRBV9 and TRBJ2-2; TRBD1 matches 7 bases. Trimming removed 3 bases from V and 3 bases from J; junction bases left unmatched: 5. This CDR3 contains 15 residues. Per the germline V gene, CDR1 is SGDLS and CDR2 is YYNGEE. The chain's CDR3 is CASSETGLDTGELFF. The CDR3 DNA sequence: TGTGCCAGCAGCGAGACAGGGCTGGACACCGGGGAGCTGTTTTTT.

This chain uses TRBV9 with TRBJ2-4; D could derive from TRBD1 or TRBD2 (6 bases each). The germline gives CDR1 SGDLS, CDR2 YYNGEE. The CDR3 extends over 13 amino acids. Trimming shortened V by 5 bases and J by 8 bases, and 14 bases separated the two germline ends. CDR3 nucleotide sequence: TGTGCCAGCAGTCCTGGGGGGCTGGACATTCAGTACTTC. Translation: CASSPGGLDIQYF. The whole variable domain, remainder taken from reference TRBV9 and TRBJ2-4, is DSGVTQTPKHLITATGQRVTLRCSPRSGDLSVYWYQQSLDQGLQFLIQYYNGEERAKGNILERFSAQQFPDLHSELNLSSLELGDSALYFCASSPGGLDIQYFGAGTRLSVL.

This clone has more than one count but fewer than ten. In nucleotides, the CDR3 is TGTGCCAGCAGTACCGGAACACCTGATAATTCACCCCTCCACTTT. Protein sequence: CASSTGTPDNSPLHF. This rearrangement joins TRBV6-6 to TRBJ1-6, with D unresolved. The ends were cut back, 5 bases at V and 5 bases at J, with 13 bases in the middle. In germline, CDR1 is MNHNY, CDR2 SVGAGI (reference sequence). The CDR3 is 15 amino acids.

CDR3: CASSLHLAGEYEQYF. The DNA for the CDR3 is TGTGCCAGCAGCTTACACCTAGCGGGAGAGTACGAGCAGTACTTC. The chain recombines TRBV7-6 with TRBJ2-7; 10 nucleotides agree with TRBD2. Per germline, CDR1 SGHVS and CDR2 FNYEAQ. The CDR3 contains 15 residues. V trimming: 2 bases; J trimming: 4 bases; junction bases outside the gene matches: 5.